This is a list of T cell receptor beta chains from one sample in a study of control samples from healthy donors and cancer patients. Sequencing used immunoSEQ multiplex PCR; TCRdb keeps in-frame clones, though not all of them. Of tens of thousands of clones detected, about 85% appear once; the ten largest clones hold over 1%. The sample consisted of blood. The receptors were gathered from a woman aged 45-65 years in good health. CDR3s include the opening cysteine and the closing phenylalanine or tryptophan. The order of the fields is CDR3 length, J gene, clone size, V gene, D gene, CDR3 protein, CDR3 DNA. D genes are given only for firm matches. Expanded clones are given a class, and other clones once, few, many or no size at all.

>14|TRBJ2-7|-|TRBV3-1/TRBV3-2|TRBD1
CASSHSDRGYEQYF
TGTGCCAGCAGCCATAGCGACAGGGGCTACGAGCAGTACTTC
>10|TRBJ2-3|once|TRBV2|-
CASQDYTQYF
TGTGCCAGCCAGGACTATACGCAGTATTTT
>15|TRBJ1-4|-|TRBV9|-
CASSTEGQRNEKLFF
TGTGCCAGCAGCACGGAAGGCCAGAGAAATGAAAAACTGTTTTTT
>14|TRBJ1-2|-|TRBV5-8|-
CASSLDTGGYGYTF
TGTGCCAGCAGCCTTGATACGGGCGGCTATGGCTACACCTTC
>17|TRBJ2-1|-|TRBV7-6|TRBD2
CASSRFTGTSGDYEQFF
TGTGCCAGCAGCCGATTCACCGGGACTAGCGGGGACTATGAGCAGTTCTTC
>15|TRBJ2-1|-|TRBV9|-
CASSVGGANYNEQFF
TGTGCCAGCAGCGTAGGAGGGGCCAACTACAATGAGCAGTTCTTC
>12|TRBJ2-1|-|TRBV5-1|TRBD2
CASSLAGEGQFF
TGCGCCAGCAGCTTGGCGGGGGAGGGGCAGTTCTTC
>14|TRBJ1-2|-|TRBV3-1/TRBV3-2|TRBD1
CASSPRDRGPGYTF
TGTGCCAGCAGCCCCCGGGACAGGGGGCCCGGCTACACCTTC
>16|TRBJ2-3|-|TRBV9|-
CASSSERGAGADTQYF
TGTGCCAGCAGCTCCGAGCGCGGGGCAGGGGCAGATACGCAGTATTTT
>14|TRBJ1-2|-|TRBV5-4|-
CATGRGGENYGYTF
TGTGCCACTGGGCGAGGGGGGGAAAACTATGGCTACACCTTC
>19|TRBJ1-4|-|TRBV5-1|TRBD1
CASSQTYGQGKATNEKLFF
TGCGCCAGCAGCCAAACTTACGGACAGGGCAAAGCAACTAATGAAAAACTGTTTTTT
>14|TRBJ2-1|-|TRBV5-4|-
CASSVDRSSDEQFF
TGTGCCAGCAGCGTTGACAGGTCTAGCGATGAGCAGTTCTTC
>15|TRBJ2-7|-|TRBV4-3|-
CASSQGKQGGYEQYF
TGCGCCAGCAGCCAAGGTAAACAGGGTGGCTACGAGCAGTACTTC
>12|TRBJ1-6|-|TRBV7-8|TRBD1
CASSGQGSPLHF
TGTGCCAGTAGCGGACAGGGGAGTCCCCTCCACTTT
>15|TRBJ2-7|-|TRBV9|TRBD1
CASSVGAGGIYEQYF
TGTGCCAGCAGCGTAGGCGCAGGGGGCATCTACGAGCAGTACTTC
>16|TRBJ2-3|once|TRBV7-2|-
CASSWTPGRASDTQYF
TGTGCCAGCAGCTGGACCCCAGGGCGGGCATCAGATACGCAGTATTTT
>15|TRBJ2-7|-|TRBV23-1|-
CASSQSHSRNYEQYF
TGCGCCAGCAGTCAATCTCATTCCCGCAACTACGAGCAGTACTTC
>13|TRBJ2-5|-|TRBV19|-
CASSIGRQETQYF
TGTGCCAGTAGTATAGGTCGACAAGAGACCCAGTACTTC
>16|TRBJ1-2|-|TRBV13|TRBD1
CASSLEGAPPNYGYTF
TGTGCCAGCAGCTTAGAGGGGGCGCCCCCTAACTATGGCTACACCTTC
>16|TRBJ2-3|-|TRBV5-1|TRBD2
CASSLTSGIGTDTQYF
TGCGCCAGCAGCTTAACTAGCGGGATAGGCACAGATACGCAGTATTTT
>15|TRBJ2-2|few|TRBV6-4|-
CASSDGQGGTGELFF
TGTGCCAGCAGTGACGGGCAGGGCGGCACCGGGGAGCTGTTTTTT
>15|TRBJ2-5|-|TRBV11-3|-
CASSSPAREQETQYF
TGTGCCAGCAGCTCCCCGGCCCGGGAACAAGAGACCCAGTACTTC
>14|TRBJ1-1|-|TRBV7-2|-
CASSPAHTNTEAFF
TGTGCCAGCAGTCCAGCTCATACGAACACTGAAGCTTTCTTT
>14|TRBJ2-7|-|TRBV3-1/TRBV3-2|TRBD1
CASSHRQGKGEQYF
TGTGCCAGCAGCCACCGACAGGGTAAAGGCGAGCAGTACTTC
>16|TRBJ2-6|-|TRBV19|TRBD1
CASSDGTGGSRDVLTF
TGTGCCAGTAGTGATGGGACAGGGGGTTCGAGGGACGTCCTGACTTTC
>15|TRBJ2-3|-|TRBV6-2/TRBV6-3|-
CASSYSPTRGSTQYF
TGTGCCAGCAGTTACTCCCCAACCAGAGGGAGTACGCAGTATTTT
>13|TRBJ1-1|-|TRBV4-2|-
CASSQEFNTEAFF
TGTGCCAGCAGCCAAGAATTCAACACTGAAGCTTTCTTT
>16|TRBJ2-1|few|TRBV6-4|TRBD2
CASSAQAGVRGNEQFF
TGTGCCAGCAGTGCCCAAGCGGGAGTGAGGGGCAATGAGCAGTTCTTC
>20|TRBJ1-1|-|TRBV21-1|-
CASSKGRGGQGILMNTEAFF
TGTGCCAGCAGCAAAGGGAGAGGGGGACAGGGGATTTTAATGAACACTGAAGCTTTCTTT